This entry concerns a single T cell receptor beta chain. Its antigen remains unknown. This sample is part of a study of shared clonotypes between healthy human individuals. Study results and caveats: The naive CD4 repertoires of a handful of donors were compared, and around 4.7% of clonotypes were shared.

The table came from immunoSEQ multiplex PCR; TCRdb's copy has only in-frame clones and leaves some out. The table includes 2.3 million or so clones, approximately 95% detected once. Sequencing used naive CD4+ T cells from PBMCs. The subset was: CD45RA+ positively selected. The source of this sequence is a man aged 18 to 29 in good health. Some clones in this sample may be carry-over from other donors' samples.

The CDR3 DNA is TGTGCCAGCAGGACCGGGACCGGGGGCGTTCAGTACTTC. It is translated as CASRTGTGGVQYF. This chain uses TRBV2 with TRBJ2-4; possibly TRBD1 or TRBD2 for D (6 bases each). The CDR3 has 13 residues. Trimming took off 6 bases at V and 11 bases at J, with 17 bases between the two ends. CDR1 is SNHLY, CDR2 FYNNEI, per germline.